What follows is one T cell receptor beta chain and its context. This clonotype was recorded a few times. Its antigen is unknown. Per-base qualities were not stored, and no clone one base away is much larger. Donors were roughly 40 systemically healthy Caucasian individuals from Russia aged roughly 6 to 95 years. About 10 milliliters of peripheral blood were drawn from each donor into EDTA-treated Vacutainer tubes. PBMCs were isolated by Ficoll-Paque density-gradient centrifugation, with at least 6 million obtained per sample. Trizol reagent was used to extract total RNA from the PBMCs, yielding at least 5 micrograms per sample. For every donor, an aliquot of PBMCs went through flow cytometry to measure the percentages of naive CD45RAhigh/CD27high T cells. These data come from a study of blood T cells in healthy people across ages (dated by TCRdb to between 2015 and 2017). A note on the overall study: In model experiments, template switching captured about one uniquely barcoded TCR beta cDNA molecule for every two T cells. Using deep sequencing normalized with unique cDNA molecular identifiers, the study measured how TCR beta repertoire diversity changes with age. Four age groups were formed from the donors: young (average roughly 15 years), middle-aged (approximately 40), aged (more than 55) and long-lived (around 80). To avoid experimental bias, donors of different ages were spread randomly across the sequencing lanes. Two additional independent replicas of 1 million unique cDNA reads from the same blood draw were analyzed for two donors (one aged 18 to 30 and one aged 80 or older).

The investigation overall reported the following: Because donor CMV infection status was unknown, age-related changes in expanded clonotypes were potentially confounded. Conclusive comparison of naive and antigen-experienced compartments was prevented by the profiling of bulk unsorted PBMCs. A strong correlation was found between observed TCR beta diversity and the percentage of naive T cells measured by flow cytometry. Compared with the aged group, the long-lived group had more naive CD4+ T cells, fewer expanded clones and increased TCR diversity, a pattern suggesting age selection. As age increased, observed TCR beta diversity per million T cells dropped in a roughly linear way, and a significant reduction was already evident by age 40. Estimates of total diversity based on one million sequenced T cells were considered lower bounds and underestimates.

Library method: 5' RACE. Instrument used: Illumina HiSeq 2500. A second PCR of about 7 to 12 cycles was run with a J-beta primer mix and a sample-barcoded 5' primer. A template-switch 5' adaptor carrying 12 random nucleotides introduced a unique molecular identifier onto each TCR beta cDNA molecule. At least 3 million CDR3-containing paired-end reads were obtained from each sample. First-strand cDNA was synthesized from all RNA with the Mint cDNA synthesis kit, primed by a TRBC-specific oligonucleotide. After uracil-DNA glycosylase treatment, a first 18-cycle PCR used universal primers M1SS and BC2_uni_R on all cDNA. From the authors' description of their analysis: Each sample was normalized by randomly selecting 1 million high-quality reads, each carrying a distinct molecular identifier. Reads with shared molecular identifiers were discarded instead of being binned into consensus sequences. MiTCR, run with a Q25 quality threshold and the strictest error-elimination algorithm, handled CDR3 identification, clonotype clustering and error correction. A nonparametric unseen species model with Euler transformation was used to estimate a lower bound on total TCR beta diversity. The public reads were reanalyzed by TCRdb: fastp trimming at Q25, MiXCR alignment, in-frame beta chains only. Rows with a matching CDR3 protein are joined into one entry that keeps the most common DNA and genes. Clone size and V and J calls follow TCRdb, not the original study. The sample table contains 1.5 million to 1.8 million distinct CDR3 sequences; only one count was recorded for 42% of them. 4% of the sample goes to the ten largest clones.

The source of this sequence is a woman between 18 and 29 years old in good health. The sample consisted of blood.

The sequenced DNA: TGCAGTGCTAGAGATGTTCAAGGTTTCGCAGCCTATAATTCACCCCTCCACTTT. It encodes CSARDVQGFAAYNSPLHF. The chain is assembled from TRBV20-1 and TRBJ1-6; the D gene cannot be resolved reliably. CDR1 and CDR2 were assigned from the germline V gene (reference sequence) as DFQATT and SNEGSKA. Including cysteine and phenylalanine, the CDR3 has 18 amino acids. Left in the record is the CDR3 DNA by itself, 54 bases read in frame from the first base. Relative to germline, V is 0 bases shorter and J is 2 bases shorter, with 17 bases between their ends.